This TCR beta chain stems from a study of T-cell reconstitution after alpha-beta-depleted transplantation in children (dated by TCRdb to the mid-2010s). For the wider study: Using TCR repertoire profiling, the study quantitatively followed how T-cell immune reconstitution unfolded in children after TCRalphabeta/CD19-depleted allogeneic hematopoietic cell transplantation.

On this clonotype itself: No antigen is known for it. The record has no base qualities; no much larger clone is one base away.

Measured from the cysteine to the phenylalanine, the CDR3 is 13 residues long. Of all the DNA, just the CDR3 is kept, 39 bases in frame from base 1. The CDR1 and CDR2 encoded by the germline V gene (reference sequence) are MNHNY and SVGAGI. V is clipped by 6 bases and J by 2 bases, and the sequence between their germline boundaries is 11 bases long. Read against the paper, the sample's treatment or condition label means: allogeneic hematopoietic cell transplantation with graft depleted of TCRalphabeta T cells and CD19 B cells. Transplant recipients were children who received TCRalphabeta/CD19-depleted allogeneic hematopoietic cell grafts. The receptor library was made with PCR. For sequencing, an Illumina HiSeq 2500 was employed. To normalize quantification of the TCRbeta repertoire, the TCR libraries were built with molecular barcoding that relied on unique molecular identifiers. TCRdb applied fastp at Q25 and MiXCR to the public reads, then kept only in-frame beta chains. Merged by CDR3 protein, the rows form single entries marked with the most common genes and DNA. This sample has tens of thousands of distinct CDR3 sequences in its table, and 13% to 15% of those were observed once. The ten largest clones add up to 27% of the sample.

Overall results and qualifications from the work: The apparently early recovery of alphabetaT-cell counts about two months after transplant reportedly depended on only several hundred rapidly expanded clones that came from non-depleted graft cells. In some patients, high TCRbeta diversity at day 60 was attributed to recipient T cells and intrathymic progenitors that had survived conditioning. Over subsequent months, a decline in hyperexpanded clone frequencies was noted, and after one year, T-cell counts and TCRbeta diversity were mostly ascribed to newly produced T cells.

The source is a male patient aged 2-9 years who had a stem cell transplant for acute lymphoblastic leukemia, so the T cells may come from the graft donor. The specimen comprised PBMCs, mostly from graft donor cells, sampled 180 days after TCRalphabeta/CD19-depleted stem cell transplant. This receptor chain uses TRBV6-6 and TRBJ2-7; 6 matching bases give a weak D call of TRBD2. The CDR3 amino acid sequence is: CASRGGRPYEQYF. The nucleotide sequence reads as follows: TGTGCCAGCAGGGGGGGAAGGCCCTACGAGCAGTACTTC.